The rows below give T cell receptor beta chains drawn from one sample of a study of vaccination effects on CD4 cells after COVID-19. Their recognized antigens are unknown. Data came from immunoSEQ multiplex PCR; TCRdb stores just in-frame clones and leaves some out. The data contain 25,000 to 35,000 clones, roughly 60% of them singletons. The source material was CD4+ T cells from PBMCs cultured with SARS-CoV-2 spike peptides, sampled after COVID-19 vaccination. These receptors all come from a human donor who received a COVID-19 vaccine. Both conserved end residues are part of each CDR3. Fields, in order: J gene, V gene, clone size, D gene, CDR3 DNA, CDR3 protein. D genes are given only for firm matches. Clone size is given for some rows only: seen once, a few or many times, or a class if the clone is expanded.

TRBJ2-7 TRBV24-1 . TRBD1 TGTGCCACCAGTGACCCCGGGACAGGGGGGAGCTACGAGCAGTACTTC CATSDPGTGGSYEQYF
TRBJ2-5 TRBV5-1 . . TGCGCCAGCACCCTTGGACAGCAAGAGACCCAGTACTTC CASTLGQQETQYF
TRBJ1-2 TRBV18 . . TGTGCCAGCTCACCACAGGACAGCGTCTATGGCTACACCTTC CASSPQDSVYGYTF
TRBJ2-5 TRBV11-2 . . TGTGCCAGCAGCAAAGGAGGGGGAAAAGAGACCCAGTACTTC CASSKGGGKETQYF
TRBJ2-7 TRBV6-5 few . TGTGCCAGCAGTTACGCTACATCGTACGAGCAGTACTTC CASSYATSYEQYF
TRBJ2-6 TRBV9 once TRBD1 TGTGCCAGCAGCGTAGCGGACAGGGTTCCTGGGGCCAACGTCCTGACTTTC CASSVADRVPGANVLTF
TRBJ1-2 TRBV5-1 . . TGCGCCAGCAGCTTGCTTCCGGCAGGGATCAACTATGGCTACACCTTC CASSLLPAGINYGYTF
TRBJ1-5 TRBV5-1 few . TGCGCCAGCTCCATAGGGGGGCCCTCGGGGAGCAATCAGCCCCAGCATTTT CASSIGGPSGSNQPQHF
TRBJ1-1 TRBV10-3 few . TGTGCCATCAGCGGGATGAACACTGAAGCTTTCTTT CAISGMNTEAFF
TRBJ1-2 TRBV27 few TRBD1 TGTGCCAGCAGTTTATCGAGCCTTCAGGGGGGTTTAAGACATGGCTACACCTTC CASSLSSLQGGLRHGYTF
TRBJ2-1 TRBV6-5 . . TGTGCCAGCAGTCCGGACAGAAGCTCCTACAATGAGCAGTTCTTC CASSPDRSSYNEQFF
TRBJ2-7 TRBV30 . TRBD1 TGTGCCTGGAGTCTAACAGGGGGCATGTACTTC CAWSLTGGMYF
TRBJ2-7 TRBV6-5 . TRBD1 TGTGCCAGCAGTCAAAGGATGGACAGGGGGCACGAGCAGTACTTC CASSQRMDRGHEQYF
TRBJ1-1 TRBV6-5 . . TGTGCCAGCACCCAGGGGCCGCCGGGCACTGAAGCTTTCTTT CASTQGPPGTEAFF
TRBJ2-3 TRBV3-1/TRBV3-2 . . TGTGCCAGCAGCCTGCCAGGGCGGCTAGCGACAGATACGCAGTATTTT CASSLPGRLATDTQYF
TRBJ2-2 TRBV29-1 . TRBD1 TGCAGCGGGACACAGGGGGCGAGCACCGGGGAGCTGTTTTTT CSGTQGASTGELFF
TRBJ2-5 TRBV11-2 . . TGTGCCAGCAGCTTAGACAGAGAGACCCAGTACTTC CASSLDRETQYF
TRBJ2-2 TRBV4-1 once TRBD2 TGCGCCAGCAGCTCGGGACTAGCGGCCGGGGAGCTGTTTTTT CASSSGLAAGELFF
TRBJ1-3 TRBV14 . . TGTGCCAGCAGCCGGGCAGCTTACGGAAACACCATATATTTT CASSRAAYGNTIYF
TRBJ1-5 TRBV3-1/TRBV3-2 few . TGTGCCAGCAGCCAAAGCCATTTTAGCAATCAGCCCCAGCATTTT CASSQSHFSNQPQHF
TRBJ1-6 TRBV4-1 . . TGCGCCAGCAGCCAAAACAGTTACGCCAATTCACCCCTCCACTTT CASSQNSYANSPLHF
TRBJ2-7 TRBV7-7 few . TGTGCCAGCAGCTTAGGGGAGAAACACTACGAGCAGTACTTC CASSLGEKHYEQYF
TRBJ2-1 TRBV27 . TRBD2 TGTGCCAGCCGGGACTATTCCTACAATGAGCAGTTCTTC CASRDYSYNEQFF
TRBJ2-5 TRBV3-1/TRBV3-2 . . TGTGCCAGCAGCCAAGACGTTAGCGCCAAAGCGGAGACCCAGTACTTC CASSQDVSAKAETQYF
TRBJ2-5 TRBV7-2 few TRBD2 TGTGCCAGCAGACGAGGCGGGGGGGCAGAGACCCAGTACTTC CASRRGGGAETQYF